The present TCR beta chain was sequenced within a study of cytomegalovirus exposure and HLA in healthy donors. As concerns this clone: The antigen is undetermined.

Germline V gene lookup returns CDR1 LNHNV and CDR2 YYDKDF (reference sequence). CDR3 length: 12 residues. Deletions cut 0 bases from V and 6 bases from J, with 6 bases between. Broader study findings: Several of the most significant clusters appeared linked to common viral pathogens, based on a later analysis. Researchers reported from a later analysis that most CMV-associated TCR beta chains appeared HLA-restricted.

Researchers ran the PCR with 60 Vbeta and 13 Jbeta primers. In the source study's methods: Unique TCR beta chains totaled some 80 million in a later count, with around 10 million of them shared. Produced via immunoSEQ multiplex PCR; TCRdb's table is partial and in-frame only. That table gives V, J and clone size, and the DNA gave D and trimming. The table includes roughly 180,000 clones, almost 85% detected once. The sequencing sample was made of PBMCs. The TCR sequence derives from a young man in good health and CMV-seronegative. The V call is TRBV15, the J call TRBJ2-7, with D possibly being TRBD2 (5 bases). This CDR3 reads CATSREGSEQYF. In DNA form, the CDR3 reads TGTGCCACCAGCAGAGAAGGGAGCGAGCAGTACTTC.